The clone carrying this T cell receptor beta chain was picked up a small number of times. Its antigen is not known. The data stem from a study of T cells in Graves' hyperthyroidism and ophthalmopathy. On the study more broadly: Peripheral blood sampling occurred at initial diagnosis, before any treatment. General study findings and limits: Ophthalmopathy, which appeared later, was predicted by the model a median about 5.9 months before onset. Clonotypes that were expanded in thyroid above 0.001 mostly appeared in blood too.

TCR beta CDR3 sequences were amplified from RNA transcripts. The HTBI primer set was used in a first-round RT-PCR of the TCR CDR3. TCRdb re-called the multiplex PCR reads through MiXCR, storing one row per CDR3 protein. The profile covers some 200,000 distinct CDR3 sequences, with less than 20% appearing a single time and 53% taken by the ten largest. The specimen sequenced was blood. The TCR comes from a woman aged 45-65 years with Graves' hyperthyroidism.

This chain's CDR3 is CSARDSTGGSNQPQHF. CDR3 DNA sequence: TGCAGTGCTAGAGATTCGACAGGGGGGAGCAATCAGCCCCAGCATTTT. The chain couples TRBV20-1 to TRBJ1-5, with 9 nucleotides matching TRBD1. V was clipped by 0 bases and J by 1 base; unmatched bases: 4. In germline, CDR1 is DFQATT, CDR2 SNEGSKA (reference sequence). The CDR3 has 16 residues.